Following are 15 T cell receptor beta chains from one sample sequenced in a study of CD8+CD57+ T cells in acquired aplastic anemia. Only patients with CD8+CD57+ cell expansion on flow cytometry were chosen for sequencing. TCR beta VDJ and CDR3 were profiled, and genomic DNA was the template. TCRdb re-derived calls from the reads in MiXCR, one entry per CDR3 protein. The table shows approximately 180,000 distinct CDR3 sequences, with more than 60% occurring only once. Sequenced material: sorted CD4+, CD8+, or CD8+CD57+ T cells (not recorded which) from PBMCs. These receptor sequences come from a human donor with aplastic anemia.

The CDR3 reads CSAMPQRNSLHEQYF. As DNA, the CDR3 is TGCAGTGCCATGCCGCAACGTAACTCCCTACACGAGCAGTACTTC. V and J are TRBV20-1 and TRBJ2-7; D gene uncertain. V lost 6 bases and J lost 5, with 23 bases in between. CDR1 is DFQATT, CDR2 SNEGSKA, per germline (reference sequence). The CDR3 is made up of 15 amino acids.

This clonotype was detected ten times or more. The genes are TRBV19 and TRBJ2-3, with no clear D. This CDR3 is built from 13 residues. Trimming removed 1 base from V and 4 bases from J, with 6 bases in between. Germline V gene lookup returns CDR1 LNHDA and CDR2 SQIVND (reference sequence). The CDR3 coding sequence is TGTGCCAGTAGTATAGCGGCCCCAGATACGCAGTATTTT. Protein sequence: CASSIAAPDTQYF.

The chain combines TRBV5-1 with TRBJ2-7; D may correspond to TRBD1 or TRBD2 (6 bases each). CDR1 and CDR2 (germline): SGHRS, YFSETQ. Deletions cut 4 bases from V and 0 bases from J, with 14 bases between. The CDR3 extends over 15 amino acids. CDR3 region: CASSPYGGLSYEQYF. The CDR3 DNA follows: TGCGCCAGCAGCCCCTATGGGGGGCTCTCCTACGAGCAGTACTTC.

The chain is built from TRBV20-1 and TRBJ1-1, with a possible D match to TRBD1 (6 bases). V was pared by 1 base and J by 6 bases, with 15 bases between. The CDR3 contains 14 residues. Germline assignment: CDR1 DFQATT and CDR2 SNEGSKA (reference sequence). The CDR3: CSARVTGMHAEAFF. DNA of the CDR3: TGCAGTGCTAGAGTTACAGGGATGCACGCTGAAGCTTTCTTT.

This clonotype was found many times. This rearrangement joins TRBV4-1 to TRBJ1-1, with no clear D. Germline V gives CDR1 MGHRA, CDR2 YSYEKL. There are 13 residues in the CDR3. Trimming pared 0 bases from V and 7 bases from J, leaving 9 bases between. CDR3 sequence reads: CASSQDRGFEAFF. The CDR3, as DNA: TGCGCCAGCAGCCAAGACCGGGGTTTTGAAGCTTTCTTT.

This clonotype was picked up a small number of times. The genes are TRBV4-2 and TRBJ2-3; 7 positions agree with TRBD2. The V and J ends lost 3 bases and 0 bases, in that order; junction bases with no gene match: 3. This CDR3 spans 15 amino acids. Germline CDR1 LGHNA, CDR2 YNFKEQ. The CDR3 here is CASSHTSASTDTQYF. The CDR3 coding sequence is TGTGCCAGCAGCCACACTAGCGCGAGCACAGATACGCAGTATTTT.

This clonotype was seen ten or more times. The chain couples TRBV10-3 to TRBJ1-1; perhaps TRBD1 as D (5 bases). Trimming removed 0 bases at V and 7 bases at J, with 12 bases between. Germline V gives CDR1 ENHRY, CDR2 SYGVKD. This CDR3 comprises 14 residues. CDR3 amino acids: CAISESLGQIEAFF. Written as DNA, the CDR3 is TGTGCCATCAGTGAGTCGCTGGGGCAGATTGAAGCTTTCTTT.

CDR3 DNA: TGTGCCAGCAGTGAAGCGCTTCAGGGGCCAACCTCCAATTCACCCCTCCACTTT. Protein sequence: CASSEALQGPTSNSPLHF. V usage is TRBV2 and J usage is TRBJ1-6; D possibly corresponds to TRBD1 (6 bases). The CDR3 contains 18 residues. The V gene's germline CDR1 is SNHLY and CDR2 FYNNEI. The germline V and J ends were trimmed by 0 bases and 7 bases, with 19 bases remaining between them.

Only one count was recorded for this clonotype. The chain combines TRBV5-1 with TRBJ2-7; D is unclear. The CDR3 spans 13 residues. V lost 5 bases and J 1 base, leaving 10 bases between the germline ends. The germline gives CDR1 SGHRS, CDR2 YFSETQ. As DNA, the CDR3 is TGCGCCAGCAGTTCGGCCCCTTCCTACGAGCAGTACTTC. This encodes CASSSAPSYEQYF.

A few counts support this clonotype. The rearrangement uses TRBV20-1 and TRBJ2-7; 8 nucleotides line up with TRBD1. Germline V lookup: CDR1 DFQATT, CDR2 SNEGSKA (reference sequence). The trim removed 6 bases at V and 2 bases at J, leaving 9 bases unmatched. CDR3 length: 14 amino acids. DNA for the CDR3: TGCAGTGCCACCCAGACAGGGGTCGCCTACGAGCAGTACTTC. Translated: CSATQTGVAYEQYF.

This clonotype was detected many times. V and J are TRBV27 and TRBJ1-6; D is possibly TRBD1 (5 bases). Trimming removed 4 bases at V and 6 bases at J, with 7 bases between. The CDR3 consists of 13 residues. Germline CDR1 reads MNHEY; CDR2 reads SMNVEV (reference sequence). The chain's CDR3 is CASSWQGNSPLHF. Written as DNA, the CDR3 is TGTGCCAGCAGTTGGCAGGGTAATTCACCCCTCCACTTT.

V usage is TRBV2 and J usage is TRBJ2-7, with TRBD2 matching 9 bases. CDR1 SNHLY and CDR2 FYNNEI come from the germline V gene. The CDR3 runs 13 residues. V was clipped by 9 bases and J by 1 base; unmatched bases: 4. The CDR3 reads CARRLAASYEQYF. The CDR3 DNA reads as TGTGCCAGGCGACTAGCGGCATCCTACGAGCAGTACTTC.

This clonotype was observed many times. This sequence joins TRBV9 and TRBJ2-3; TRBD2 might be the D (6 bases). The CDR3 is 16 amino acids. From germline, CDR1 is SGDLS and CDR2 YYNGEE. Trimming pared 4 bases from V and 2 bases from J, leaving 17 bases between. CDR3 in amino acids: CASSPLPGLNTDTQYF. The CDR3 coding sequence is TGTGCCAGCAGCCCCCTACCGGGACTGAACACAGATACGCAGTATTTT.

This chain connects TRBV20-1 to TRBJ2-7; D perhaps matches TRBD2 (6 bases). The CDR3 loop spans 14 amino acids. Germline V gene sequence: CDR1 DFQATT, CDR2 SNEGSKA (reference sequence). Trimming removed 6 bases from V and 3 bases from J, with 18 bases in between. This chain's CDR3 is CSAEGDWGYYEQYF. The CDR3 DNA sequence: TGCAGTGCAGAAGGGGACTGGGGTTACTACGAGCAGTACTTC.

This chain joins TRBV7-3 and TRBJ2-7; 7 nucleotides match TRBD1. The CDR3 covers 13 residues. Losses at the gene ends were 5 bases for V and 6 bases for J; bases not matched to a gene: 7. Germline V lookup: CDR1 SGHTA, CDR2 FQGTGA. In DNA, the CDR3 is TGTGCCAGCAGCCAAGAACAGGGGCGCGAGCAGTACTTC. Protein sequence: CASSQEQGREQYF.